This TCR beta chain derives from a study of monozygotic twins with inflammatory bowel disease. Study-level findings and limits: Those with IBD had lower TCRbeta diversity (inverse Simpson) than their healthy co-twins did.

Comments on this clonotype: Antigen unknown.

UMIs were attached via template switching, each with a 6-nucleotide sample barcode. Each CDR3 protein gets one entry in TCRdb, which reprocessed the 5' RACE reads and gives no DNA. The sample's table shows a few hundred thousand distinct CDR3 sequences. CDR3 size: 15 residues. Germline V gene data show CDR1 as SGHTA and CDR2 as FQGNSA. The rearrangement joins TRBV7-2 to TRBJ2-3; TCRdb designates TRBD2, a call that cannot be tested without DNA. Sequenced material: blood. The receptor comes from a human donor with ulcerative colitis or Crohn's disease, or a healthy co-twin of an affected twin (not recorded which). The CDR3 is CASSLSPRDVDTQYF.